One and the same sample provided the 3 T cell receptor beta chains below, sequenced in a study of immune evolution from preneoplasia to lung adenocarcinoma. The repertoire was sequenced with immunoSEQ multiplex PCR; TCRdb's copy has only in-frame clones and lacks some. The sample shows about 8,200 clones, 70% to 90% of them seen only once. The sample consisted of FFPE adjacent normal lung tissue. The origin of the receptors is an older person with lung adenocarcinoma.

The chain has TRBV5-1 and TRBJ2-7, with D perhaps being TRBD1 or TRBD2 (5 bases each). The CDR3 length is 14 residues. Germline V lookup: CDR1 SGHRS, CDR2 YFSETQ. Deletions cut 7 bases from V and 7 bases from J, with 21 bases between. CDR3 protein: CASGTDLNPREQYF. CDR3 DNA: TGCGCCAGCGGGACGGACTTAAACCCTAGGGAGCAGTACTTC.

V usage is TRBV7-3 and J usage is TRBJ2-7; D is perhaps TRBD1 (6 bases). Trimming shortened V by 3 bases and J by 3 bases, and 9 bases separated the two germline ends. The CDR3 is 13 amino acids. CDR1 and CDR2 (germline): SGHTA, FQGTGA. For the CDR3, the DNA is TGTGCCAGCAGCTTTGGACAGAGCTACGAGCAGTACTTC. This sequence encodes CASSFGQSYEQYF. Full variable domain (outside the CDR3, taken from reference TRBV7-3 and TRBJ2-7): GAGVSQTPSNKVTEKGKYVELRCDPISGHTALYWYRQSLGQGPEFLIYFQGTGAADDSGLPNDRFFAVRPEGSVSTLKIQRTERGDSAVYLCASSFGQSYEQYFGPGTRLTVT.

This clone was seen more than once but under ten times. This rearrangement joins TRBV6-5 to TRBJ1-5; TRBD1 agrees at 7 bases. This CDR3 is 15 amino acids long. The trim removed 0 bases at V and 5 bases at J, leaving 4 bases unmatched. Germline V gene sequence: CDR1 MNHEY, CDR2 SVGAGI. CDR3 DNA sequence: TGTGCCAGCAGTTACTCGAGAGGGGGCGATCAGCCCCAGCATTTT. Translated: CASSYSRGGDQPQHF.